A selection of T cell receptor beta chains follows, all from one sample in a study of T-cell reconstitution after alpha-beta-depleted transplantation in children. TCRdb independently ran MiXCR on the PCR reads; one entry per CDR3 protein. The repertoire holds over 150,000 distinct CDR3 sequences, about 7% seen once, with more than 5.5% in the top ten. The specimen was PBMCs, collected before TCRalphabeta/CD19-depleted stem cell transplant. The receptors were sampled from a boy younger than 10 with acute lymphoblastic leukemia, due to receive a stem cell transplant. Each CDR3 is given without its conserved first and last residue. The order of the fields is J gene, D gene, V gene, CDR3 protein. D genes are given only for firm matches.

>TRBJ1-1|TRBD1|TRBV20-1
SARADPGQGLNTEAF
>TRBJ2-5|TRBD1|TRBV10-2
ASRKPGGEETQY
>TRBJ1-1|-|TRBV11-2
ASSLTGGAGTEAF
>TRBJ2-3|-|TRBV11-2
ASSLAHRPDTQY
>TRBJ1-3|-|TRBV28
ASSRDNNPGNTIY
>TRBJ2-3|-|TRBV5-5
AGGYTYTDTQY
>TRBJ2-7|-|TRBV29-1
SARYSRSYEQY
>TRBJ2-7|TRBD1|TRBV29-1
SVLPGTGVYEQY
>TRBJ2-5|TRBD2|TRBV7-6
ASSLAPTSGRVETQY
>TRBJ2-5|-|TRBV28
ASSPASDGYQETQY
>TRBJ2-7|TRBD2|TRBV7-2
ASSRIRTSGYEQY
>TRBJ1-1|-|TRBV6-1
ASNTATIENTEAF
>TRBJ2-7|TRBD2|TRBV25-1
ASSGPGTSGRTAHEQY
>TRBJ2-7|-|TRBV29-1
SVNGGPGGQYEQY
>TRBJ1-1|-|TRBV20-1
SARLEQITEAF
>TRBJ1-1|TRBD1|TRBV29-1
SVTTGGNTEAF
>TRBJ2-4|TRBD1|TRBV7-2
ASSPSGWTGGNIQY
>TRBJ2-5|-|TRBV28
ASTGQIKQETQY
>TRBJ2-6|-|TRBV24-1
ATSAGTNSPGANVLT
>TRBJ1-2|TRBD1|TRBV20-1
RTGDRGYT
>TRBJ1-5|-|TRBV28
ASSLDKQPQH
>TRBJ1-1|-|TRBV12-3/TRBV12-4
ASSYGGGGDTEAF
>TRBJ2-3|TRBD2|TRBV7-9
ASSLSTSGDTDTQY
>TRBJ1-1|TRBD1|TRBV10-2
ASSAQGARTEAF
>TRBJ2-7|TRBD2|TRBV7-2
ASSLISSGSYEQY
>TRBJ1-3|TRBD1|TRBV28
ASSTPGGFSGNTIY
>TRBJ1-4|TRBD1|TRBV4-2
ASSQVPPTGAEKLF
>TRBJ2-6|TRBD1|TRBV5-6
ASSLTTGWSPGANVLT
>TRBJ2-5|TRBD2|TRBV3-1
ASSGSGGLQY
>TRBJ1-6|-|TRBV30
AWNRWRVYSPLH
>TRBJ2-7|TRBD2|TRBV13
ASSPPLAGAYEQY
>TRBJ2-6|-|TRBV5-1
ASSYFSGANVLT
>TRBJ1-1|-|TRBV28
ASSAGPYEAF
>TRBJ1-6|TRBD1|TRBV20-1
SARGPQGVRNSPLH
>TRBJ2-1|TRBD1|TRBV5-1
ASRGTGWDNEQF
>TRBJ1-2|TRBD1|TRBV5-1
ASSLSRQGVVGYT
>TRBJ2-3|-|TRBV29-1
SVLQGTYTDTQY
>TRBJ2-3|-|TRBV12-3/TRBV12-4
ASTMQHSTDTQY
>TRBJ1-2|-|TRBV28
ASSLTANPRYGYT
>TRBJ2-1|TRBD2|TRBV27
ASSLAGLYNEQF
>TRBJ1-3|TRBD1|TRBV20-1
SASTQGVPGNTIY
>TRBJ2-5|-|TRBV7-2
ASSLGILASQETQY
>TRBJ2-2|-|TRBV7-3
ASRPFGGELF
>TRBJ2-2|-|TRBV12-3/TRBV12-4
ASSLRANTGELF
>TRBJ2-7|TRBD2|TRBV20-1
SAGTKAYEQY
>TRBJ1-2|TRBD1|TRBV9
ASSVAPTGTGYGYT
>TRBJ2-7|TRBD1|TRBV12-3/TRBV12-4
ASSFPELTGLG
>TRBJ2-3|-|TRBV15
ATSQAPTDTQY
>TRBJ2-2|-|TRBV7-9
ASSLGAATGELF
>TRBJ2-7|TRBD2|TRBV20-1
SARGRGLAGLYEQY
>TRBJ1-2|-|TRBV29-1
SIRTGAPGANYGYT
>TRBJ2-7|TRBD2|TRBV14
ASSQELAGSHYEQY
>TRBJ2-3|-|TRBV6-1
ASSEWVRTDTQY
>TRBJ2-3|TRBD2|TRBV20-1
SARSSGGPTDTQY
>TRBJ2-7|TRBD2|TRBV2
ASKAGGPLEQY
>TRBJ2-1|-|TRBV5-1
ASSFEPGGDNEQF
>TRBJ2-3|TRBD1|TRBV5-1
ASSWTGGSTDTQY